The 12 T cell receptor beta chains below come from one sample, sequenced in a study of T cells in Graves' hyperthyroidism and ophthalmopathy. The source material, RNA transcripts, was used to amplify TCR beta CDR3 regions. HTBI primers were used for first-round RT-PCR of the TCR CDR3. TCRdb analysed the multiplex PCR reads with MiXCR anew, one entry per CDR3 protein. The repertoire holds around 440,000 distinct CDR3 sequences, with around a sixth as singletons. The material sequenced was blood. All receptors come from a woman between 18 and 30 years old with Graves' hyperthyroidism.

This clonotype was counted a few times. J is TRBJ2-3 and V is TRBV6-2 or TRBV6-3, with 8 bases that match TRBD1. The CDR3 contains 14 residues. V was pared by 2 bases and J by 6 bases, with 4 bases of the junction left unmatched. Per germline, CDR1 MNHEY and CDR2 SVGEGT. CDR3 region: CASSYERTGDTQYF. In DNA form, the CDR3 reads TGTGCCAGCAGTTACGAGCGGACAGGGGATACGCAGTATTTT.

This clonotype was detected only a few times. The V and J genes are TRBV4-1 and TRBJ2-7; TRBD1 aligns across 8 bases. CDR3 size: 14 residues. Trimming removed 5 bases from V and 1 base from J; junction bases left unmatched: 4. Germline V gene sequence: CDR1 MGHRA, CDR2 YSYEKL. The CDR3 nucleotides read TGCGCCAGCAGCACTCGGACAGGGTCCTACGAGCAGTACTTC. Translated: CASSTRTGSYEQYF.

The rearrangement joins TRBV30 to TRBJ1-6; D not certain. Germline V gene data show CDR1 as GTSNPN and CDR2 as SVGIG (reference sequence). The CDR3 has 11 residues. With 1 base removed from V and 8 bases from J, the gap between germline ends came to 3 bases. This CDR3 is CAWSGDSPLHF. The DNA for the CDR3 is TGTGCCTGGAGTGGGGATTCACCCCTCCACTTT.

This clonotype appeared many times. The chain employs TRBV10-3 and TRBJ2-1, with 9 bases fitting TRBD2. V was clipped by 3 bases and J by 9 bases; unmatched bases: 6. This CDR3 contains 14 residues. The V gene's germline CDR1 is ENHRY and CDR2 SYGVKD. The CDR3: CAISDEREAGEQFF. The CDR3 bases are TGTGCCATCAGTGATGAGCGGGAGGCGGGTGAGCAGTTCTTC.

This clonotype was recorded at least ten times. The chain employs TRBV11-2 and TRBJ2-1, with 7 bases fitting TRBD2. Losses at the gene ends were 4 bases for V and 0 bases for J; bases not matched to a gene: 9. Germline CDR1 SGHAT, CDR2 FQNNGV. CDR3 length equals 17 residues. The chain's CDR3 is CASSYPGGGGSYNEQFF. CDR3 sequence (DNA): TGTGCCAGCAGCTACCCTGGGGGGGGGGGCTCCTACAATGAGCAGTTCTTC.

This chain joins TRBV19 and TRBJ2-3; the D gene is possibly TRBD2 (5 bases). Trimming cost V 5 bases and J 2 bases, with 14 bases left between them. CDR3 length equals 15 residues. CDR1 is LNHDA and CDR2 is SQIVND in the germline V gene (reference sequence). CDR3 protein: CASSLLARPTDTQYF. The CDR3 region has the DNA TGTGCCAGTAGTTTGTTAGCGAGACCCACAGATACGCAGTATTTT.

This chain connects TRBV3-1 to TRBJ2-7; D unresolved. The germline CDR1 and CDR2 sequences are LGHDT and YNNKEL (reference sequence). The CDR3 contains 15 residues. V gave up 2 bases and J gave up 5 bases, with 16 bases separating them. CDR3 sequence reads: CASSQTGLGPDEQYF. CDR3 in DNA: TGTGCCAGCAGCCAAACGGGTCTAGGTCCGGACGAGCAGTACTTC.

At least ten counts were recorded for this clonotype. This chain connects TRBV7-9 to TRBJ2-2; no clear D gene. The V end was cut by 4 bases, the J end by 1 base, with 10 bases between. CDR3 length: 15 residues. CDR1 is SEHNR, CDR2 FQNEAQ, per germline (reference sequence). The CDR3 is CASSSLNRNTGELFF. CDR3 bases: TGTGCCAGCAGCTCTCTAAACAGGAACACCGGGGAGCTGTTTTTT.

This clonotype appeared many times. The chain uses TRBV20-1 and TRBJ1-2; 9 positions match TRBD1. V trimming: 1 base; J trimming: 3 bases; junction bases outside the gene matches: 3. The V gene's germline CDR1 is DFQATT and CDR2 SNEGSKA (reference sequence). This CDR3 contains 14 residues. Written as DNA, the CDR3 is TGCAGTGCTAGAGGGACAGGGGAGGACTATGGCTACACCTTC. Translation gives CSARGTGEDYGYTF.

This clonotype was counted many times. V gene TRBV20-1 combines with J gene TRBJ1-5, with unresolved D. The CDR3 runs 14 residues. Between the trimmed V and J ends, which lost 3 bases and 4 bases, there was a span of 13 bases. CDR1 DFQATT and CDR2 SNEGSKA come from the germline V gene (reference sequence). The CDR3 loop is CSARDAIGNQPQHF. In DNA, the CDR3 is TGCAGTGCTAGGGACGCAATCGGAAATCAGCCCCAGCATTTT.

The CDR3 here is CATERDNEQFF. CDR3 nucleotide sequence: TGTGCCACCGAACGGGACAATGAGCAGTTCTTC. The J gene is TRBJ2-1, the V gene TRBV24-1; no definite D call. This CDR3 region has 11 residues. The V end was cut by 9 bases, the J end by 5 bases, with 7 bases between. CDR1 is KGHDR and CDR2 is SFDVKD in the germline V gene.

The table lists this clonotype with many counts. V usage is TRBV7-9 and J usage is TRBJ2-5, with TRBD1 as a possible D gene (5 bases). CDR3 length: 13 residues. V was clipped by 2 bases and J by 5 bases, with 9 bases between them. The germline CDR1 and CDR2 sequences are SEHNR and FQNEAQ (reference sequence). The CDR3 region has the DNA TGTGCCAGCAGCTTAAGGGGCGATGAGACCCAGTACTTC. Protein: CASSLRGDETQYF.